The 20 T cell receptor beta chains below come from one sample, sequenced in a study of blood T cell repertoires in COVID-19. The method was immunoSEQ multiplex PCR; TCRdb's version includes in-frame clones alone and lacks a portion of them. Among almost 400,000 clones listed, just under 90% were seen once. Source material: PBMCs or T cells enriched from blood (not recorded which). These receptor sequences come from a woman in her twenties or thirties who had recovered from COVID-19.

This clone was counted only a few times. The chain is built from TRBV10-3 and TRBJ2-7; TRBD1 agrees at 9 bases. The CDR3 spans 15 residues. The trim removed 0 bases at V and 6 bases at J, leaving 6 bases unmatched. The V gene's germline CDR1 is ENHRY and CDR2 SYGVKD. This CDR3 is CAISESPGTGPEQYF. The CDR3 nucleotides read TGTGCCATCAGTGAGTCTCCCGGGACAGGGCCCGAGCAGTACTTC.

The rearrangement uses TRBV7-9 and TRBJ1-1; D might be TRBD1 (6 bases). Trimming removed 1 base at V and 5 bases at J, with 14 bases between. Germline V lookup: CDR1 SEHNR, CDR2 FQNEAQ (reference sequence). The CDR3 loop spans 15 amino acids. CDR3 sequence: CASSLVGQLETEAFF. CDR3 DNA: TGTGCCAGCAGCTTAGTCGGACAGTTGGAGACTGAAGCTTTCTTT.

The gene calls are TRBV24-1 and TRBJ2-1; 10 nucleotides agree with TRBD1. The germline gives CDR1 KGHDR, CDR2 SFDVKD. V lost 10 bases to trimming and J lost 4 bases; unmatched junction nucleotides: 6. The CDR3 spans 14 residues. CDR3: CATGTGEGYNEQFF. CDR3 bases: TGTGCCACAGGGACAGGGGAAGGGTACAATGAGCAGTTCTTC.

The CDR3: CASNPGGISTEAFF. The CDR3 DNA sequence: TGTGCCAGCAACCCCGGGGGGATAAGCACTGAAGCTTTCTTT. The chain uses TRBV6-2 or TRBV6-3 and TRBJ1-1, with a tentative D call TRBD1 (5 bases). This CDR3 has 14 residues. Trimming removed 7 bases from V and 4 bases from J, with 16 bases in between. The germline V gene has CDR1 MNHEY and CDR2 SVGEGT.

The CDR3 spells CASSLVRGGPNTEAFF. CDR3 in DNA: TGTGCCAGCAGCTTGGTTCGAGGGGGACCGAACACTGAAGCTTTCTTT. The V and J genes are TRBV5-5 and TRBJ1-1; weak D call: TRBD1 (6 bases). CDR3 size: 16 residues. CDR1 SGHKS and CDR2 YYEKEE come from the germline V gene (reference sequence). Trimming pared 0 bases from V and 1 base from J, leaving 13 bases between.

The chain links TRBV5-4 to TRBJ1-3, with 8 nucleotides matching TRBD1. The CDR3 is made up of 14 amino acids. The germline CDR1 and CDR2 sequences are SGHNT and YYREEE (reference sequence). The trim removed 4 bases at V and 2 bases at J, leaving 2 bases unmatched. This CDR3 reads CASSEDRAGNTIYF. Here the CDR3 DNA reads TGTGCCAGCAGCGAGGACAGGGCTGGAAACACCATATATTTT.

This chain links TRBV6-5 with TRBJ2-7, with 7 positions matching TRBD1. CDR3 length: 14 residues. Germline assignment: CDR1 MNHEY and CDR2 SVGAGI. The J segment lost 6 bases and the V segment lost 5 bases, leaving 10 bases of the junction unmatched. This CDR3 is CASSRDSLFGEQYF. The CDR3 DNA follows: TGTGCCAGCAGTCGGGACAGCCTTTTTGGCGAGCAGTACTTC.

This chain links TRBV7-9 with TRBJ2-7; no reliable D call. This CDR3 spans 11 amino acids. The germline V gene encodes CDR1 SEHNR and CDR2 FQNEAQ (reference sequence). V lost 2 bases to trimming and J lost 5 bases, with 4 bases between them. CDR3 coding DNA: TGTGCCAGCAGCTTAATCAACGAGCAGTACTTC. Translation: CASSLINEQYF.

This chain links TRBV18 with TRBJ1-1; tentative D call: TRBD1 (6 bases). Germline CDR1 KGHSH, CDR2 LQKENI. V was shortened by 1 base and J by 7 bases, with 10 bases between the two germline ends. CDR3 length: 13 residues. The CDR3, as DNA: TGTGCCAGCTCACCACTTCCAGGGGATGAAGCTTTCTTT. Translated, it gives CASSPLPGDEAFF.

The chain employs TRBV28 and TRBJ2-3; possibly TRBD1 for D (6 bases). V lost 5 bases and J lost 6, with 18 bases in between. Germline CDR1 is MDHEN and CDR2 is SYDVKM. The length of the CDR3 is 15 residues. DNA of the CDR3: TGTGCCAGCAGTCCCCTATCGGCAGGGGTGGATACGCAGTATTTT. Its translation is CASSPLSAGVDTQYF.

The chain joins TRBV19 to TRBJ2-3; 12 bases line up with TRBD2. Looked up from germline, CDR1 is LNHDA and CDR2 is SQIVND (reference sequence). V dropped 4 bases and J dropped 0; count of bases not matched to a gene: 2. The CDR3 is 16 residues long. Written as DNA, the CDR3 is TGTGCCAGTAGTAGGGGACTAGCGGGTAGCACAGATACGCAGTATTTT. Its protein product is CASSRGLAGSTDTQYF. The variable domain in full, with the rest retrieved from reference TRBV19 and TRBJ2-3, is DGGITQSPKYLFRKEGQNVTLSCEQNLNHDAMYWYRQDPGQGLRLIYYSQIVNDFQKGDIAEGYSVSREKKESFPLTVTSAQKNPTAFYLCASSRGLAGSTDTQYFGPGTRLTVL.

The chain is built from TRBV2 and TRBJ1-1; 7 bases align to TRBD1. With 5 bases clipped from V and 4 bases from J, the junction kept 7 bases outside the gene matches. The CDR3 contains 14 residues. CDR1 and CDR2 (germline): SNHLY, FYNNEI. The CDR3 coding sequence is TGTGCCAGCAGTCGACAGGGTTCGGGCACTGAAGCTTTCTTT. This codes for CASSRQGSGTEAFF.

The J gene is TRBJ2-7, the V gene TRBV5-3, with D uncertain. TRBV5-3 is an ORF; its function is uncertain. The CDR3 extends over 9 amino acids. Deletions cut 8 bases from V and 5 bases from J, with 5 bases between. Here the CDR3 reads CASKNEQYF. CDR3 bases: TGTGCCAGTAAAAACGAGCAGTACTTC.

The chain joins TRBV7-6 to TRBJ1-2; the D gene is possibly TRBD1 (5 bases). V gave up 5 bases and J gave up 7 bases, with 26 bases separating them. CDR1 is SGHVS and CDR2 is FNYEAQ in the germline V gene. This CDR3 region has 17 residues. CDR3 nucleotide sequence: TGTGCCAGCAGCGACCGACCCCCCCAGGGAACTCGTGGTGGCTACACCTTC. Its translation is CASSDRPPQGTRGGYTF. The full variable domain, its missing parts supplied by reference TRBV7-6 and TRBJ1-2, is GAGVSQSPRYKVTKRGQDVALRCDPISGHVSLYWYRQALGQGPEFLTYFNYEAQQDKSGLPNDRFSAERPEGSISTLTIQRTEQRDSAMYRCASSDRPPQGTRGGYTFGSGTRLTVV.

The chain is built from TRBV7-3 and TRBJ1-6, with TRBD1 matching 11 bases. The CDR3 loop spans 15 amino acids. Germline loops: CDR1 SGHTA, CDR2 FQGTGA. Trimming removed 5 bases from V and 8 bases from J; junction bases left unmatched: 5. In nucleotides, the CDR3 is TGTGCCAGCAGCCTCCGGGACAGGGGGTATTCACCCCTCCACTTT. Its translation is CASSLRDRGYSPLHF.

The V gene is TRBV5-4, the J gene TRBJ2-2; 7 bases line up with TRBD1. Trimming at V came to 1 base and at J to 5 bases, leaving 8 bases not matched to a gene. This CDR3 has 16 residues. Germline lookup yields CDR1 SGHNT and CDR2 YYREEE (reference sequence). The CDR3 DNA is TGTGCCAGCAGCTTGTTAGGGGGCGTTGGAACCGGGGAGCTGTTTTTT. Translated: CASSLLGGVGTGELFF.

This chain uses TRBV5-4 with TRBJ2-7, with TRBD1 matching 7 bases. The CDR3 spans 15 residues. Germline V CDR1 and CDR2: SGHNT, YYREEE (reference sequence). V shed 4 bases and J 7 bases; nucleotides not matched to a gene: 14. The CDR3 coding sequence is TGTGCCAGCAGCCCTTTAGGAAGGGGGCTGGGGGAGCAGTACTTC. It specifies CASSPLGRGLGEQYF.

V is TRBV6-5 and J is TRBJ2-7; D perhaps matches TRBD1 (5 bases). This CDR3 spans 13 amino acids. Germline V gene sequence: CDR1 MNHEY, CDR2 SVGAGI. Between the trimmed V and J ends, which lost 7 bases and 2 bases, there was a span of 12 bases. The CDR3 region is CASKKTETYEQYF. CDR3 nucleotide sequence: TGTGCCAGCAAGAAGACAGAGACCTACGAGCAGTACTTC.

This clone was detected once. The DNA of the CDR3 is TGTGCCAGCAGCCTAGTCACTAGCTATCCCCTGAGCTCCTACAATGAGCAGTTCTTC. It yields the protein CASSLVTSYPLSSYNEQFF. The V and J genes are TRBV7-2 and TRBJ2-1; the D gene is possibly TRBD2 (6 bases). Trimming took off 5 bases at V and 0 bases at J, with 23 bases between the two ends. The CDR3 is 19 residues long. The germline V gene encodes CDR1 SGHTA and CDR2 FQGNSA.

The chain links TRBV30 to TRBJ1-5; D is perhaps TRBD1 (6 bases). Looked up from germline, CDR1 is GTSNPN and CDR2 is SVGIG (reference sequence). This CDR3 is built from 17 residues. V was cut by 3 bases and J by 1 base, with 19 bases left in between. CDR3 coding DNA: TGTGCCTGGAGGCCGGATTCAGGGGAAATAAGCAATCAGCCCCAGCATTTT. Its protein is CAWRPDSGEISNQPQHF.